Presented here are 20 T cell receptor beta chains from one specimen sequenced in a study of cytomegalovirus exposure and HLA in healthy donors. 13 Jbeta primers and 60 Vbeta primers were used for the PCR. TCRdb keeps only in-frame clones here, not all; method: immunoSEQ multiplex PCR. Counted here are 85,000 to 120,000 clones, roughly four fifths occurring once; the ten biggest clones make up about 3.6%. The specimen sequenced was PBMCs. The receptors were gathered from a man aged 55 to 69 in good health and CMV-seronegative.

The V call is TRBV7-2, the J call TRBJ2-5; D perhaps matches TRBD1 (5 bases). Trimming left V 3 bases short and J 4 bases short, with 12 bases between. The CDR3 spans 14 residues. The germline CDR1 and CDR2 sequences are SGHTA and FQGNSA. CDR3 sequence (DNA): TGTGCCAGCAGCTTGCAACAGGTAGCAGAGACCCAGTACTTC. Translated: CASSLQQVAETQYF.

V is TRBV30 and J is TRBJ2-5, with D perhaps TRBD2 (6 bases). In germline, CDR1 is GTSNPN, CDR2 SVGIG (reference sequence). Deletions cut 1 base from V and 4 bases from J, with 10 bases between. This CDR3 has 13 residues. The CDR3 reads CAWSAEGGETQYF. Here the CDR3 DNA reads TGTGCCTGGAGTGCAGAGGGAGGAGAGACCCAGTACTTC.

The V gene is TRBV5-1, the J gene TRBJ2-2; D is uncertain. Germline CDR1 is SGHRS and CDR2 is YFSETQ. The CDR3 totals 15 residues. V lost 0 bases, J lost 4 bases, and 10 bases lay in between. CDR3 DNA sequence: TGCGCCAGCAGCTTGGTAACGGTTGGCACCGGGGAGCTGTTTTTT. Its translation: CASSLVTVGTGELFF. Supplemented by reference TRBV5-1 and TRBJ2-2, the full variable domain reads KAGVTQTPRYLIKTRGQQVTLSCSPISGHRSVSWYQQTPGQGLQFLFEYFSETQRNKGNFPGRFSGRQFSNSRSEMNVSTLELGDSALYLCASSLVTVGTGELFFGEGSRLTVL.

The chain recombines TRBV5-4 with TRBJ2-1; 13 bases fit TRBD2. The V gene's germline CDR1 is SGHNT and CDR2 YYREEE (reference sequence). The length of the CDR3 is 16 residues. Trimming removed 4 bases from V and 7 bases from J; junction bases left unmatched: 8. For the CDR3, the DNA is TGTGCCAGCAGCGCAGGACTAGCGGGGGACGGAAATGAGCAGTTCTTC. Translated, it gives CASSAGLAGDGNEQFF.

With regard to this clone: At one of its ends the junction is not consistent with the germline gene, which may arise from a read error. V is TRBV29-1 and J is TRBJ1-1; TRBD1 matches 8 bases. CDR1 and CDR2 from the germline V gene are SQVTM and ANQGSEA. The CDR3 consists of 13 residues. CDR3 residues: CSVSDRGSPEDFF. CDR3 in DNA: TGCAGCGTTTCCGACAGGGGATCCCCTGAAGATTTCTTT. Full variable domain (remainder filled in from reference TRBV29-1 and TRBJ1-1): SAVISQKPSRDICQRGTSLTIQCQVDSQVTMMFWYRQQPGQSLTLIATANQGSEATYESGFVIDKFPISRPNLTFSTLTVSNMSPEDSSIYLCSVSDRGSPEDFFGQGTRLTVV.

The V gene is TRBV6-5, the J gene TRBJ1-2; possibly TRBD1 for D (6 bases). V gave up 0 bases and J gave up 4 bases, with 12 bases separating them. CDR1 and CDR2 (germline): MNHEY, SVGAGI. The CDR3 runs 15 residues. The CDR3 coding sequence is TGTGCCAGCAGTTACTCGATACAGGACAGCTATGGCTACACCTTC. Amino acids: CASSYSIQDSYGYTF.

In its sample, this clone was seen once. The chain employs TRBV6-1 and TRBJ2-4, with no clear D. The CDR3 has 16 amino acids. The germline V and J ends were trimmed by 1 base and 0 bases, with 10 bases remaining between them. Per the germline V gene, CDR1 is MNHNS and CDR2 is SASEGT. DNA for the CDR3: TGTGCCAGCAGTGAAGAATTGGGCTTAGCCAAAAACATTCAGTACTTC. Translation gives CASSEELGLAKNIQYF.

The V call is TRBV4-2, the J call TRBJ2-1; 9 bases match TRBD2. V was clipped by 4 bases and J by 8 bases; unmatched bases: 12. Per the germline V gene, CDR1 is LGHNA and CDR2 is YNFKEQ. This CDR3 contains 16 residues. The CDR3 bases are TGTGCCAGCAGCCCCGGGGACGGCGGGGGGGCCGATGAGCAGTTCTTC. This codes for CASSPGDGGGADEQFF.

This clone was seen a handful of times. At one end, the junction sequence differs from germline, possibly due to a read error. The V call is TRBV27, the J call TRBJ1-1; TRBD1 is a possible D gene (5 bases). CDR3 length equals 16 residues. Germline V gene sequence: CDR1 MNHEY, CDR2 SMNVEV (reference sequence). The CDR3 nucleotides read TGTGCCAGCACTTCCTTCTTGGGGCGGTTGAAGACTGAAGCTTTCTTT. This gives the protein CASTSFLGRLKTEAFF.

V is TRBV28 and J is TRBJ1-2, with D unresolved. The CDR3 extends over 15 amino acids. The germline V and J ends were trimmed by 7 bases and 0 bases, with 15 bases remaining between them. In germline, CDR1 is MDHEN, CDR2 SYDVKM. CDR3 nucleotide sequence: TGTGCCAGCATGAGGAGGAGGGTTACTAACTATGGCTACACCTTC. Residues: CASMRRRVTNYGYTF.

The sample holds a few counts of this clone. For the CDR3, the DNA is TGTGCCAGCAGGCCGACAGGGTCTCCTAATCAGCCCCAGCATTTT. It translates to CASRPTGSPNQPQHF. This chain connects TRBV2 to TRBJ1-5; 7 bases map to TRBD1. The CDR3 contains 15 residues. Trimming took 6 bases from V and 4 from J; bases not matched to a gene: 9. Germline CDR1 and CDR2: SNHLY and FYNNEI. Drawing the rest from reference TRBV2 and TRBJ1-5, the complete variable domain is EPEVTQTPSHQVTQMGQEVILRCVPISNHLYFYWYRQILGQKVEFLVSFYNNEISEKSEIFDDQFSVERPDGSNFTLKIRSTKLEDSAMYFCASRPTGSPNQPQHFGDGTRLSIL.

The rearrangement links TRBV14 to TRBJ2-1; D unclear. Trimming cost V 1 base and J 13 bases, with 11 bases left between them. The CDR3 has 12 amino acids. Germline V CDR1 and CDR2: SGHDN, FVKESK. The CDR3 DNA is TGTGCCAGCAGCCAAGTGGAGTACCAACAGTTCTTC. Translation: CASSQVEYQQFF.

V is TRBV5-4 and J is TRBJ2-5, with 8 positions matching TRBD1. The length of the CDR3 is 16 residues. Germline values: CDR1 SGHNT, CDR2 YYREEE (reference sequence). V gave up 0 bases and J gave up 5 bases; unmatched junction bases: 9. CDR3 loop: CASSLALGQAAETQYF. In DNA form, the CDR3 reads TGTGCCAGCAGCTTGGCGCTGGGACAGGCGGCGGAGACCCAGTACTTC.

Points on this clone: The junction departs from the called germline gene at one end, perhaps through a read error. The chain links TRBV2 to TRBJ2-5; D gene ambiguous. The J call may not be correct, given that the DNA end is closer to TRBJ2-7. Germline lookup yields CDR1 SNHLY and CDR2 FYNNEI. The CDR3 spans 12 residues. CDR3 protein: CARSGPHYEQYF. CDR3 in DNA: TGTGCCCGCAGTGGGCCGCACTACGAGCAGTACTTC.

The chain employs TRBV11-3 and TRBJ2-1; tentatively, D is TRBD2 (6 bases). V was clipped by 1 base and J by 3 bases, with 7 bases between them. CDR1 is SGHNT, CDR2 YENEEA, per germline. CDR3 length equals 14 residues. In DNA form, the CDR3 reads TGTGCCAGCAGCTTAGGGGGACTCTACAATGAGCAGTTCTTC. Translated, it gives CASSLGGLYNEQFF.

The V gene is TRBV6-4, the J gene TRBJ2-1; 11 nucleotides align to TRBD1. Per germline, CDR1 MRHNA and CDR2 SNTAGT. The CDR3 spans 16 residues. The V gene end was trimmed by 0 bases and the J gene end by 5 bases; junction bases not matched to a gene: 3. DNA for the CDR3: TGTGCCAGCAGTGACTCGGGGACAGGGGGACACAATGAGCAGTTCTTC. It translates to CASSDSGTGGHNEQFF.

This clone turned up a few times. The chain is built from TRBV7-2 and TRBJ1-5; D is possibly TRBD1 (6 bases). The CDR3 extends over 14 amino acids. The V and J ends lost 5 bases and 3 bases respectively, with 11 bases between them. The germline V gene has CDR1 SGHTA and CDR2 FQGNSA. CDR3 nucleotides: TGTGCCAGCAGCCCCGACAGGTACAATCAGCCCCAGCATTTT. Translated, it gives CASSPDRYNQPQHF.

The rearrangement uses TRBV7-2 and TRBJ2-3; 9 nucleotides line up with TRBD2. Germline V gene lookup returns CDR1 SGHTA and CDR2 FQGNSA. The CDR3 covers 15 residues. Unmatched junction bases numbered 6, after V lost 4 bases and J lost 4 bases. The CDR3 region is CASSWAGGGADTQYF. The CDR3 coding sequence is TGTGCCAGCAGCTGGGCGGGCGGGGGGGCAGATACGCAGTATTTT.

This chain uses TRBV6-1 with TRBJ1-2; TRBD1 might be the D (6 bases). Per the germline V gene, CDR1 is MNHNS and CDR2 is SASEGT. The CDR3 has 13 residues. V lost 1 base and J 4 bases, leaving 7 bases between the germline ends. In DNA form, the CDR3 reads TGTGCCAGCAGTGAAGGGGGGCCCTATGGCTACACCTTC. This translates into CASSEGGPYGYTF.

V gene TRBV28 combines with J gene TRBJ2-1; 12 positions match TRBD2. This CDR3 comprises 14 residues. V shed 6 bases, J shed 8 bases, and the junction held 5 bases outside the gene matches. Germline V CDR1 and CDR2: MDHEN, SYDVKM. The CDR3 here is CASRPLAGGHEQFF. The CDR3 DNA follows: TGTGCCAGCAGGCCCCTAGCGGGGGGGCATGAGCAGTTCTTC.